This T cell receptor (beta chain) was found in a study of PD-L1 blockade in urothelial cancer. Study overall: Most patients, about 85% of the roughly 29, were males with bladder-origin cancer. The median T cell count in blood samples was 141,255.

Stated time point: pretreatment peripheral blood. Germline assignment: CDR1 SGHAT and CDR2 FQNNGV. The V end lost 5 bases, the J end lost 5 bases, and 18 bases lay between the germline ends. The CDR3 has 15 residues. The method was immunoSEQ multiplex PCR; TCRdb's version includes in-frame clones alone and lacks a portion of them. The repertoire has approximately 90,000 clones, around 83% of them found once; the top ten carry roughly 2%. The material sequenced was PBMCs, taken around atezolizumab (anti-PD-L1) treatment. J is TRBJ1-1 and V is TRBV11-2; D possibly corresponds to TRBD1 (6 bases). The receptor comes from a man aged 60-69 years with urothelial cancer. The CDR3 DNA sequence: TGTGCCAGCAGCACAGCGCGGGGGCGGGGGACTGAAGCTTTCTTT. Translating gives CASSTARGRGTEAFF.